This T cell receptor beta chain stems from a study of blood T cells in healthy people across ages. Russia was home to the donors, healthy Caucasian individuals aged 6 to 90. With a J-beta primer mix and a sample-barcoded 5' primer, a second PCR ran roughly 6 to 12 cycles. Each cDNA molecule, via a template-switch adaptor with 12 random nucleotides, was tagged. TCRdb processed the 5' RACE reads anew with MiXCR; each CDR3 protein has one entry. The data contain about 1.6 million distinct CDR3 sequences, 30% to 40% of them singletons. This clonotype was counted between two and nine times. Its specificity is not known. Trimming stripped 3 bases from V and 0 bases from J, with 8 bases between. The CDR3 contains 14 residues. CDR1 WNHNN and CDR2 SYGVQD come from the germline V gene (reference sequence). Study conclusions and caveats: Donor CMV status, an unknown factor, possibly confounded changes in expanded clonotypes.

Source material: blood. The chain has TRBV10-1 and TRBJ2-5; D ambiguous. This TCR was sampled from a woman aged 25 to 39 in good health. CDR3 nucleotides: TGCGCCAGCAGTGAAGGTTGGAACCAAGAGACCCAGTACTTC. As protein: CASSEGWNQETQYF.